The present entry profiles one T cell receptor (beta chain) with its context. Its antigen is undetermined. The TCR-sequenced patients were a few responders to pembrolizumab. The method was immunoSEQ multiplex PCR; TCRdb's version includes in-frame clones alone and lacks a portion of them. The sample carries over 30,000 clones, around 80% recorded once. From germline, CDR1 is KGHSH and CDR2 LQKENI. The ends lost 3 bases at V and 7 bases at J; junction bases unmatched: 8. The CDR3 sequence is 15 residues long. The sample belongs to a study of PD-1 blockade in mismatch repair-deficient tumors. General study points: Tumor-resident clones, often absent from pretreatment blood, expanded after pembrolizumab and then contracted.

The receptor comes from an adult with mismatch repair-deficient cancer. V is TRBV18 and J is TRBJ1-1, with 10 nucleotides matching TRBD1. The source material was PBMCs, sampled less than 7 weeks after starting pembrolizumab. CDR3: CASSPNGGQGNEAFF. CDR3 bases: TGTGCCAGCTCACCCAACGGGGGACAGGGGAATGAAGCTTTCTTT.